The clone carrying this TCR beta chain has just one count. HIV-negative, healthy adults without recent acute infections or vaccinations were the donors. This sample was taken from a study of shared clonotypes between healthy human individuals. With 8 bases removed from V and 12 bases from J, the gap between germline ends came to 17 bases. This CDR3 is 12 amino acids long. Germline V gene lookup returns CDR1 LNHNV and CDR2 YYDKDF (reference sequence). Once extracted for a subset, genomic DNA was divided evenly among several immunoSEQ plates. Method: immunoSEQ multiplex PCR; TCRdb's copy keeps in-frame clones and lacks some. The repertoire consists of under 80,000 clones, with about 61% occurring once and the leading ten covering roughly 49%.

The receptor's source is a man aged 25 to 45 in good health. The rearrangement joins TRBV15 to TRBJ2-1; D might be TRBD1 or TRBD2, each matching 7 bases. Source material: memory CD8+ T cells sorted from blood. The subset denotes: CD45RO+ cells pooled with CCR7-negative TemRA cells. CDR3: CATAGETGSQFF. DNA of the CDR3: TGTGCCACCGCGGGGGAGACAGGGTCGCAGTTCTTC.